The 30 T cell receptor beta chains below were found in one sample sequenced in a study of blood T cell repertoires in COVID-19. Repertoires were generated with immunoSEQ multiplex PCR, while TCRdb's copy carries only in-frame clones and drops some. The sample records about 110,000 clones, 80% to 90% being singletons. Specimen: peripheral blood. These receptors came from a woman in her seventies with acute or convalescent COVID-19.

The rearrangement joins TRBV7-9 to TRBJ2-1, with 7 positions matching TRBD1. V gave up 5 bases and J gave up 8 bases; unmatched junction bases: 9. Germline V gene data show CDR1 as SEHNR and CDR2 as FQNEAQ (reference sequence). CDR3 size: 14 residues. The chain's CDR3 is CASSRTGVSHEQFF. CDR3 bases: TGTGCCAGCAGCCGAACAGGGGTAAGCCATGAGCAGTTCTTC.

This clone was counted a few times. The CDR3 loop is CASSETRFRSGNTIYF. The CDR3 nucleotides read TGTGCCAGCAGCGAAACCAGGTTCCGCTCTGGAAACACCATATATTTT. The gene calls are TRBV14 and TRBJ1-3; no firm D call. V was pared by 5 bases and J by 0 bases, with 14 bases between. CDR1 is SGHDN and CDR2 is FVKESK in the germline V gene. The CDR3 length is 16 residues.

CDR3 in DNA: TGTGCCAGCAGCCAAGCAGGGGAGGGATATGGCTACACCTTC. Protein: CASSQAGEGYGYTF. V usage is TRBV3-1 (or the pseudogene TRBV3-2) and J usage is TRBJ1-2, with D possibly TRBD1 on 6 matching bases. Germline lookup yields CDR1 LGHDT and CDR2 YNNKEL (reference sequence). This CDR3 spans 14 amino acids. Trimming left V 1 base short and J 5 bases short, with 11 bases between.

The chain uses TRBV19 and TRBJ2-5; possibly TRBD1 for D (7 bases). Germline V CDR1 and CDR2: LNHDA, SQIVND (reference sequence). The CDR3 loop spans 14 amino acids. V was clipped by 8 bases and J by 4 bases, with 17 bases between them. The CDR3 nucleotides are TGTGCCAGTTCCCCAGGGGGGAATCGAGAGACCCAGTACTTC. This translates into CASSPGGNRETQYF.

V is TRBV28 and J is TRBJ2-5, with 7 bases aligning to TRBD1. The CDR3 loop spans 15 amino acids. The V and J ends lost 2 bases and 2 bases, in that order; junction bases with no gene match: 5. Germline CDR1 MDHEN, CDR2 SYDVKM. The CDR3 nucleotides are TGTGCCAGCAGTTTAGGTCACAGGGGTCAAGAGACCCAGTACTTC. It is translated as CASSLGHRGQETQYF.

The chain has TRBV2 and TRBJ2-1; 8 bases agree with TRBD2. The germline V gene has CDR1 SNHLY and CDR2 FYNNEI. Losses at the gene ends were 10 bases for V and 7 bases for J; bases not matched to a gene: 9. The CDR3 extends over 13 amino acids. CDR3 in amino acids: CATQASGFNEQFF. CDR3 DNA sequence: TGTGCCACCCAGGCTAGCGGGTTTAATGAGCAGTTCTTC. Full variable domain (outside the CDR3, taken from reference TRBV2 and TRBJ2-1): EPEVTQTPSHQVTQMGQEVILRCVPISNHLYFYWYRQILGQKVEFLVSFYNNEISEKSEIFDDQFSVERPDGSNFTLKIRSTKLEDSAMYFCATQASGFNEQFFGPGTRLTVL.

V usage is TRBV29-1 and J usage is TRBJ1-1, with TRBD1 identical over 11 bases. After removal of 0 bases from V and 3 bases from J, the junction contained 12 bases not matched to a gene. CDR1 is SQVTM, CDR2 ANQGSEA, per germline. The CDR3 has 18 residues. CDR3 bases: TGCAGCGTTGAAGACTTAGGTCGGGACAGGGGGTCCTACACTGAAGCTTTCTTT. It translates to CSVEDLGRDRGSYTEAFF.

The chain employs TRBV7-2 and TRBJ2-1, with 9 bases that match TRBD1. V was clipped by 2 bases and J by 2 bases; unmatched bases: 4. The CDR3 runs 16 residues. Germline loops: CDR1 SGHTA, CDR2 FQGNSA. The CDR3 nucleotides are TGTGCCAGCAGCTTAAGGGGACAGGGTGCCTACAATGAGCAGTTCTTC. This translates into CASSLRGQGAYNEQFF.

This CDR3 reads CASSFRQGAGNTIYF. CDR3 DNA sequence: TGTGCCAGCAGCTTCCGACAGGGGGCTGGAAACACCATATATTTT. The chain recombines TRBV3-1 (or the pseudogene TRBV3-2) with TRBJ1-3; 9 nucleotides agree with TRBD1. The CDR3 is 15 amino acids. J lost 2 bases, V lost 5 bases, and 4 bases had no gene match. CDR1 and CDR2 (germline): LGHDT, YNNKEL (reference sequence).

This clone showed up just once. The chain couples TRBV7-9 to TRBJ1-4, with 12 positions matching TRBD1. From germline, CDR1 is SEHNR and CDR2 FQNEAQ (reference sequence). V was pared by 1 base and J by 7 bases, with 4 bases of the junction left unmatched. This CDR3 contains 16 residues. The CDR3 loop reads CASSLDWDRGREKLFF. The CDR3 DNA is TGTGCCAGCAGCTTAGATTGGGACAGGGGGCGTGAAAAACTGTTTTTT.

This clone was seen a few times. Other DNA sequences in the same sample also yield this CDR3. The chain combines TRBV11-2 with TRBJ1-6, with D hard to call. The CDR3 is made up of 14 amino acids. V gave up 5 bases and J gave up 0 bases, with 5 bases separating them. Germline CDR1 SGHAT, CDR2 FQNNGV. CDR3 coding DNA: TGTGCCAGCAGCCTGAGCTCCTATAATTCACCCCTCCACTTT. It specifies CASSLSSYNSPLHF.

This clone was counted only a few times. The chain couples TRBV5-5 to TRBJ2-5, with 8 bases matching TRBD1. V shed 3 bases, J shed 4 bases, and the junction held 14 bases outside the gene matches. The CDR3 runs to 17 residues. The germline CDR1 and CDR2 sequences are SGHKS and YYEKEE (reference sequence). As DNA, the CDR3 is TGTGCCAGCAGCTGGGCGTTGGTTGCAGGGGGCCTAGAGACCCAGTACTTC. It yields the protein CASSWALVAGGLETQYF.

V usage is TRBV5-4 and J usage is TRBJ2-3; 12 bases are a match to TRBD2. The CDR3 covers 16 residues. The junction had 3 bases not matched to a gene; V was cut back by 1 base and J by 3 bases. Germline V gives CDR1 SGHNT, CDR2 YYREEE (reference sequence). The CDR3 sequence is CASSLRLAGGTDTQYF. CDR3 nucleotides: TGTGCCAGCAGCTTGAGGCTAGCGGGGGGGACAGATACGCAGTATTTT. The entire variable domain, with the rest obtained from reference TRBV5-4 and TRBJ2-3, is as follows: ETGVTQSPTHLIKTRGQQVTLRCSSQSGHNTVSWYQQALGQGPQFIFQYYREEENGRGNFPPRFSGLQFPNYSSELNVNALELDDSALYLCASSLRLAGGTDTQYFGPGTRLTVL.

The chain is built from TRBV6-5 and TRBJ1-5; D possibly corresponds to TRBD1 (6 bases). Germline loops: CDR1 MNHEY, CDR2 SVGAGI. The CDR3 length is 15 residues. The V and J ends lost 5 bases and 10 bases respectively, with 21 bases between them. For the CDR3, the DNA is TGTGCCAGCAGTCAGACAGGCGCCTCTATGGAACCCCAGCATTTT. It codes for CASSQTGASMEPQHF.

The rearrangement joins TRBV5-1 to TRBJ2-1; TRBD2 agrees at 12 bases. The V segment lost 4 bases and the J segment 3 bases; nucleotides outside the gene matches: 5. The length of the CDR3 is 16 residues. CDR1 is SGHRS, CDR2 YFSETQ, per germline. CDR3 protein: CASSILAGGFYNEQFF. CDR3 DNA sequence: TGCGCCAGCAGCATACTAGCGGGGGGATTCTACAATGAGCAGTTCTTC.

J is TRBJ2-1 and V is TRBV6-2 or TRBV6-3; 8 bases agree with TRBD1. Germline V gene lookup returns CDR1 MNHEY and CDR2 SVGEGT. This CDR3 region has 14 residues. Trimming cost V 5 bases and J 3 bases; bases outside gene matches: 3. The CDR3 region is CASSQGAFYNEQFF. The CDR3 region has the DNA TGTGCCAGCAGTCAGGGGGCATTCTACAATGAGCAGTTCTTC.

The chain has TRBV9 and TRBJ2-1, with a tentative D call TRBD1 (5 bases). The germline V gene has CDR1 SGDLS and CDR2 YYNGEE. This CDR3 region has 14 residues. The V gene lost 0 bases and the J gene lost 4 bases, with 8 bases spanning the gap. In nucleotides, the CDR3 is TGTGCCAGCAGCGTAGGGGGCCGATACAATGAGCAGTTCTTC. Protein product: CASSVGGRYNEQFF.

This chain links TRBV10-3 with TRBJ2-1; 11 bases are shared with TRBD2. With V trimmed by 5 bases and J by 2 bases, 8 bases remained unmatched. CDR1 and CDR2 (germline): ENHRY, SYGVKD. This CDR3 has 17 residues. CDR3 sequence: CAISPLRLAGTYNEQFF. DNA of the CDR3: TGTGCCATCAGTCCTCTCCGACTAGCGGGAACCTACAATGAGCAGTTCTTC.

This clone was seen a single time. This rearrangement joins TRBV6-5 to TRBJ1-6; TRBD1 is a possible D gene (5 bases). V was trimmed by 0 bases and J by 7 bases, leaving 10 bases between them. This CDR3 spans 15 amino acids. Germline V gene data show CDR1 as MNHEY and CDR2 as SVGAGI. The chain's CDR3 is CASSYSRQGNSPLHF. The CDR3 DNA reads as TGTGCCAGCAGTTACTCTAGGCAGGGCAATTCACCCCTCCACTTT.

The chain combines TRBV7-6 with TRBJ1-4, with 9 bases that match TRBD1. Per germline, CDR1 SGHVS and CDR2 FNYEAQ. The CDR3 totals 15 residues. After removal of 5 bases from V and 8 bases from J, the junction contained 9 bases not matched to a gene. As DNA, the CDR3 is TGTGCCAGCAGCCCGGACAGGGGCCCGGGGGAAAAACTGTTTTTT. Its translation is CASSPDRGPGEKLFF.

This chain joins TRBV6-5 and TRBJ1-1; D may be TRBD1 (6 bases). The CDR3 is 15 amino acids. Trimming stripped 5 bases from V and 1 base from J, with 14 bases between. Germline V gene data show CDR1 as MNHEY and CDR2 as SVGAGI. The CDR3 DNA follows: TGTGCCAGCAGTCGAAGGAACAGGGAGAACACTGAAGCTTTCTTT. This encodes CASSRRNRENTEAFF.

The rearrangement uses TRBV4-1 and TRBJ1-4; 10 nucleotides agree with TRBD1. Germline CDR1 reads MGHRA; CDR2 reads YSYEKL. The length of the CDR3 is 14 residues. With 1 base clipped from V and 10 bases from J, the junction kept 3 bases outside the gene matches. The CDR3 nucleotides read TGCGCCAGCAGCCAAGTTGGGGACAGGGGAAAACTGTTTTTT. Translation gives CASSQVGDRGKLFF.

V gene TRBV29-1 combines with J gene TRBJ2-1, with a possible D match to TRBD2 (7 bases). V lost 2 bases, J lost 7 bases, and 15 bases lay in between. CDR3 length: 14 residues. Looked up from germline, CDR1 is SQVTM and CDR2 is ANQGSEA. The CDR3 DNA is TGCAGCGTTGAAAGGGGGGGTTTGAAAAATGAGCAGTTCTTC. It translates to CSVERGGLKNEQFF.

A few counts support this clone. The rearrangement joins TRBV7-9 to TRBJ1-1; D perhaps matches TRBD1 (5 bases). This CDR3 contains 16 residues. Deletions cut 2 bases from V and 4 bases from J, with 17 bases between. Germline V gene lookup returns CDR1 SEHNR and CDR2 FQNEAQ (reference sequence). In DNA form, the CDR3 reads TGTGCCAGCAGCTTATTTTTGGGTGGGGCTGGCACTGAAGCTTTCTTT. Translation: CASSLFLGGAGTEAFF. The entire variable domain, with the rest obtained from reference TRBV7-9 and TRBJ1-1, is as follows: DTGVSQNPRHKITKRGQNVTFRCDPISEHNRLYWYRQTLGQGPEFLTYFQNEAQLEKSRLLSDRFSAERPKGSFSTLEIQRTEQGDSAMYLCASSLFLGGAGTEAFFGQGTRLTVV.

This clone appeared once. The rearrangement links TRBV4-3 to TRBJ2-5; D is possibly TRBD1 (6 bases). Between the trimmed V and J ends, which lost 4 bases and 5 bases, there was a span of 17 bases. Germline V gene data show CDR1 as LGHNA and CDR2 as YSLEER. The CDR3 has 15 residues. CDR3 coding DNA: TGCGCCAGCAGCCTACAGGGTGGTCCCGAGGAGACCCAGTACTTC. This gives the protein CASSLQGGPEETQYF.

The chain uses TRBV19 and TRBJ2-3; 10 positions agree with TRBD1. Germline CDR1 and CDR2: LNHDA and SQIVND (reference sequence). The CDR3 has 14 residues. V dropped 6 bases and J dropped 1; count of bases not matched to a gene: 1. CDR3 protein: CASRGTGGTDTQYF. In DNA form, the CDR3 reads TGTGCCAGTAGGGGGACAGGGGGCACAGATACGCAGTATTTT. The full variable domain, with the rest looked up from reference TRBV19 and TRBJ2-3, is DGGITQSPKYLFRKEGQNVTLSCEQNLNHDAMYWYRQDPGQGLRLIYYSQIVNDFQKGDIAEGYSVSREKKESFPLTVTSAQKNPTAFYLCASRGTGGTDTQYFGPGTRLTVL.

The chain carries TRBV4-2 and TRBJ2-5; weak D call: TRBD2 (5 bases). Per germline, CDR1 LGHNA and CDR2 YNFKEQ. Trimming stripped 0 bases from V and 5 bases from J, with 16 bases between. This CDR3 contains 16 residues. The CDR3 is CASSQDSTNGPETQYF. CDR3 DNA: TGTGCCAGCAGCCAAGATTCGACTAATGGGCCGGAGACCCAGTACTTC.

The chain uses TRBV7-2 and TRBJ2-1, with D tentatively TRBD2 (6 bases). CDR1 SGHTA and CDR2 FQGNSA come from the germline V gene. The ends were cut back, 5 bases at V and 4 bases at J, with 12 bases in the middle. The CDR3 is 14 amino acids. CDR3 bases: TGTGCCAGCAGCCGGGACTCGATTTACAATGAGCAGTTCTTC. This codes for CASSRDSIYNEQFF.

On this clone: An end of the junction differs from the germline gene, which may be a read error. This CDR3 is also generated by other DNA sequences in the sample. The V call is TRBV10-3, the J call TRBJ1-1, with D tentatively TRBD1 (6 bases). The CDR3 runs to 13 residues. Germline-derived CDR1 and CDR2 are ENHRY and SYGVKD. CDR3 sequence: CAISEQGSPEAFF. The CDR3, as DNA: TGTGCCATCAGCGAACAGGGTTCGCCTGAAGCTTTCTTC.

This clone was detected a few times. The V and J genes are TRBV6-5 and TRBJ2-7; 9 bases map to TRBD1. CDR3 length: 14 amino acids. CDR1 is MNHEY and CDR2 is SVGAGI in the germline V gene. The trim removed 6 bases at V and 5 bases at J, leaving 8 bases unmatched. In DNA, the CDR3 is TGTGCCAGCAGAATACAGGGGGCCCGCGACGAGCAGTACTTC. This codes for CASRIQGARDEQYF.